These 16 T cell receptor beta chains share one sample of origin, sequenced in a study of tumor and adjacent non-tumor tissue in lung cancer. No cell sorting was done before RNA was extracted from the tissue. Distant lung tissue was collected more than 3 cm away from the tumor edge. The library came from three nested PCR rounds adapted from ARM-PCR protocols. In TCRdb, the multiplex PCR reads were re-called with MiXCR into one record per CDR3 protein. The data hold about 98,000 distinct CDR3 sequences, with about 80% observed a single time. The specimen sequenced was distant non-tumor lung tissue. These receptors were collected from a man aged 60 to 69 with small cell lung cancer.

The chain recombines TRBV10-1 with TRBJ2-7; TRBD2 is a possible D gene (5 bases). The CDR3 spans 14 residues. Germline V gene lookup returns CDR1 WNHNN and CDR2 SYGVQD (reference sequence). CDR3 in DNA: TGCGCCAGTAGTGAAGAAGGGAGCCCTAATGAGCAGTACGTC. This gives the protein CASSEEGSPNEQYV.

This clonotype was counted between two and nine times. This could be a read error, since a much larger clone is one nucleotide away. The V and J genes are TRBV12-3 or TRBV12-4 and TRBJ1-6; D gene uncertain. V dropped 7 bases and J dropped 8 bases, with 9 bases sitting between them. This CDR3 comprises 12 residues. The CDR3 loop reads CASNLLDSPLHF. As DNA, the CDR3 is TGTGCCAGCAATTTGTTGGATTCACCCCTCCACTTT.

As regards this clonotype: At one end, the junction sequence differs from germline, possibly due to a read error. The CDR3 here is CASSGRPTFNTGELLF. The CDR3 DNA is TGTGCCAGCAGTGGACGACCGACTTTTAACACCGGGGAGTTGTTATTT. This chain uses TRBV25-1 with TRBJ2-2; D is perhaps TRBD2 (5 bases). There are 16 residues in the CDR3. Germline CDR1 MGHDK, CDR2 SYGVNS.

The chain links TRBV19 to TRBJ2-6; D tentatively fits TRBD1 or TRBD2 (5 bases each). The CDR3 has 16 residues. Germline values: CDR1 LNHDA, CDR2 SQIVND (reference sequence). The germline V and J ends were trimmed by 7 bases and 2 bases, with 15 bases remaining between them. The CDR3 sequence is CASTQQWGTGANVLTF. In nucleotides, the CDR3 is TGTGCCAGTACCCAACAGTGGGGGACTGGGGCCAACGTCCTGACTTTC.

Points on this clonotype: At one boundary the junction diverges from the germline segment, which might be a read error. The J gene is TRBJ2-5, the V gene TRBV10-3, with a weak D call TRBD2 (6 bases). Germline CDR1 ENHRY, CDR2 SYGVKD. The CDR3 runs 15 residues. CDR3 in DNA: TGTGCCATCAGTGAGGGAGGGGTCGTAAGGCAGACCCACTACTTC. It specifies CAISEGGVVRQTHYF.

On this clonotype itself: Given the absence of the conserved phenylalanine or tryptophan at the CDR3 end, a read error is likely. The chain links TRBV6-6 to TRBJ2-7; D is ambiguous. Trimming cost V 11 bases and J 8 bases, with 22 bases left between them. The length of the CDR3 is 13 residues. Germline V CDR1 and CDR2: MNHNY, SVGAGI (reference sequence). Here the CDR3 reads CACHRVRPTKQYL. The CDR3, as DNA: TGTGCCTGTCATAGGGTGCGGCCGACCAAGCAGTACTTG.

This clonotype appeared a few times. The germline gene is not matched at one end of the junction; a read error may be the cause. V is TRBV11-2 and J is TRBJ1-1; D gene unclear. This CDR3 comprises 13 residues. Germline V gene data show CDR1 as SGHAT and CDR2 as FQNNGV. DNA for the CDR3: TGTGCCAGCAGTCCTCGAAGTGAGCCTGAAGTTTTCTTC. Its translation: CASSPRSEPEVFF. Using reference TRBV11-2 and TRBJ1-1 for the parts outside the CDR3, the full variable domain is EAGVAQSPRYKIIEKRQSVAFWCNPISGHATLYWYQQILGQGPKLLIQFQNNGVVDDSQLPKDRFSAERLKGVDSTLKIQPAKLEDSAVYLCASSPRSEPEVFFGQGTRLTVV.

The CDR3 DNA is TGCAGTGCTAGAGAGGAGGGATATAAAAAACTGTTTTTT. It encodes CSAREEGYKKLFF. This chain uses TRBV20-1 with TRBJ1-4; D not resolved. The CDR3 runs to 13 residues. Germline V lookup: CDR1 DFQATT, CDR2 SNEGSKA (reference sequence). The V end was cut by 0 bases, the J end by 9 bases, with 11 bases between.

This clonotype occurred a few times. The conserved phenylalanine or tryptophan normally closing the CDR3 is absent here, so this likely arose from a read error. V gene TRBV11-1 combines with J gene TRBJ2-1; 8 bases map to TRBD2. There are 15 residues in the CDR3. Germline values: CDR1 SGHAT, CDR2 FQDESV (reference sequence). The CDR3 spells CASSLALAANNEQFL. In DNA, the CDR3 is TGTGCTAGCAGCTTAGCACTAGCGGCAAACAATGAGCAGTTCTTG.

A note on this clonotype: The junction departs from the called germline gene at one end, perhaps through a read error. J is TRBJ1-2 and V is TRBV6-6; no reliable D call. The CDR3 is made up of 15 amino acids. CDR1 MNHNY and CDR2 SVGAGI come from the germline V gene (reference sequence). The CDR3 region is CASSYNPGIDYGYTF. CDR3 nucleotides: TGTGCCAGCAGTTACAACCCCGGGATAGACTATGGCTATACCTTC.

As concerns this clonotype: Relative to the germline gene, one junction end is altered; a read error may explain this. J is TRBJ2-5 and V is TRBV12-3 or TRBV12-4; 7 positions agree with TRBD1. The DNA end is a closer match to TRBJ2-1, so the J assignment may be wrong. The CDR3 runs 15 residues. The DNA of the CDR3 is TGTGCCATCAGTGACGGACAGGAGGCGACGGAGACCCAGTTCTTC. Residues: CAISDGQEATETQFF.

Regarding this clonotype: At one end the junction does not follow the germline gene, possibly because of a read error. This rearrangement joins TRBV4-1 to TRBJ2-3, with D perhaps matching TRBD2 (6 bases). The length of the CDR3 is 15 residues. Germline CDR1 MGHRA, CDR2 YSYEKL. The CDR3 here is CASSQGLGLKDTKYF. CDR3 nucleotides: TGCGCCAGCAGCCAAGGACTAGGGCTCAAAGATACGAAGTATTTT.

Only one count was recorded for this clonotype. The CDR3 bases are TGTGCCAGCAGCTTACAAGGACTAGCGGGATCATATCCCCCCTACGAGCAGTACGTC. Protein product: CASSLQGLAGSYPPYEQYV. This sequence joins TRBV7-2 and TRBJ2-7; 12 nucleotides line up with TRBD2. Trimming removed 2 bases from V and 2 bases from J; junction bases left unmatched: 13. The germline CDR1 and CDR2 sequences are SGHTA and FQGNSA. The CDR3 loop spans 19 amino acids.

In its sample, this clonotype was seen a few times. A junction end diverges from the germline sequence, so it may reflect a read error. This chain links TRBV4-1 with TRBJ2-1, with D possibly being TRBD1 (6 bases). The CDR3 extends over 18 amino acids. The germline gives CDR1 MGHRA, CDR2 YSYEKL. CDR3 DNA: TGCGCCAGCTGCCAGGACGATACGGGACATAACTCCTACAATGAGCAGTTCTTC. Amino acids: CASCQDDTGHNSYNEQFF.

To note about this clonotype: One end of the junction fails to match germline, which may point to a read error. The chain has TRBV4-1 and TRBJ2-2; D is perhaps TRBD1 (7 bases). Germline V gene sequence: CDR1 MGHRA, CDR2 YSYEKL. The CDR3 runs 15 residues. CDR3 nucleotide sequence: TGCGCCAGCAGCAGCAGGGGGGCCTACACCGGGGAGCCGATTTTT. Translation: CASSSRGAYTGEPIF.

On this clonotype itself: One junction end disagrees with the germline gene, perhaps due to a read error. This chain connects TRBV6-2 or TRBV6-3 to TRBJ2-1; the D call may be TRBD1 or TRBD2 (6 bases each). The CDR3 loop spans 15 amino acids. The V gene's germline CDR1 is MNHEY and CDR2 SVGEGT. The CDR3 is CAISYDRTAGREQFF. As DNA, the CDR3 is TGTGCCATCAGTTATGATAGGACAGCGGGCCGTGAGCAGTTCTTC.